What follows describes a single T cell receptor beta chain. Its specificity is not known. CDR1 and CDR2 (germline): MNHEY, SVGAGI. Trimming took 5 bases from V and 8 from J, leaving 19 bases between them. This CDR3 comprises 15 residues. Both 60 Vbeta primers and 13 Jbeta primers went into the PCR. Libraries were prepared by immunoSEQ multiplex PCR; TCRdb keeps only in-frame clonotypes and omits some of them. Found here are about 110,000 clones, roughly 80% of them singletons; the top ten hold 6.2%. This sample is drawn from a study of cytomegalovirus exposure and HLA in healthy donors. Study-wide results and caveats: Reports indicate that TCR beta sequences accurately predicted the HLA-A and HLA-B alleles of most subjects.

Sequencing used PBMCs. This rearrangement joins TRBV6-5 to TRBJ2-1; D is possibly TRBD2 (7 bases). This clonotype was sampled from a man younger than 40 in good health and CMV-seropositive. DNA for the CDR3: TGTGCCAGCAGTCTAGGGGGGGGGTCCTCCCATGAGCAGTTCTTC. Protein sequence: CASSLGGGSSHEQFF.